This record concerns one T cell receptor (beta chain) sequence. No antigen is known for it. Trimming at V came to 6 bases and at J to 3 bases, leaving 7 bases not matched to a gene. Per germline, CDR1 SGHAT and CDR2 FQNNGV. CDR3 length equals 16 residues. This specimen belongs to a study of blood T cells in healthy people across ages. Study findings and constraints: Across samples, TCR beta diversity tracked strongly with naive T cell percentage. Total diversity from one million sequenced T cells was likely underestimated. PBMCs that were unsorted prevented a conclusive naive versus antigen-experienced comparison.

With a J-beta primer mix and a sample-barcoded 5' primer, a second PCR ran about 7 to 11 cycles. TCRdb analysed the 5' RACE reads with MiXCR anew, one entry per CDR3 protein. The sample lists 720,000 or so distinct CDR3 sequences, approximately 40% occurring once. This sequence was found in an elderly man in good health. The chain has TRBV11-2 and TRBJ1-6; TRBD1 matches 8 bases. The sample taken for sequencing was blood. CDR3 coding DNA: TGTGCCAGCAGGTTGGACAGGGCATTCTATAATTCACCCCTCCACTTT. Translating it yields CASRLDRAFYNSPLHF.